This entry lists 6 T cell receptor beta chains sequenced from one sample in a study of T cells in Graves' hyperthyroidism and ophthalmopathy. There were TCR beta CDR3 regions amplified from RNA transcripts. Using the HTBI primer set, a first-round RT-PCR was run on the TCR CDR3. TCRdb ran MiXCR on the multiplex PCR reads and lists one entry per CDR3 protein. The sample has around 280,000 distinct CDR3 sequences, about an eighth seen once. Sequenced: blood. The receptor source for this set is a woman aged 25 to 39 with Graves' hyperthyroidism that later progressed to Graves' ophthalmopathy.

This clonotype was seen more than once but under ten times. In DNA, the CDR3 is TGCAGCGTTGAGCTTCGAGACAGGGATTACGAGCAGTACTTC. Translated: CSVELRDRDYEQYF. This chain links TRBV29-1 with TRBJ2-7; 7 bases are a match to TRBD1. The CDR3 runs 14 residues. V was clipped by 3 bases and J by 4 bases; unmatched bases: 9. Per germline, CDR1 SQVTM and CDR2 ANQGSEA.

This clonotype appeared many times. CDR3 region: CASSQESGWPGYTF. The CDR3 region has the DNA TGTGCCAGCAGCCAAGAGTCAGGGTGGCCTGGCTACACCTTC. The V gene is TRBV3-1, the J gene TRBJ1-2, with D tentatively TRBD1 (5 bases). The germline V and J ends were trimmed by 0 bases and 7 bases, with 12 bases remaining between them. CDR1 and CDR2 from the germline V gene are LGHDT and YNNKEL (reference sequence). The CDR3 consists of 14 residues. The complete variable domain, with remaining parts taken from reference TRBV3-1 and TRBJ1-2, reads DTAVSQTPKYLVTQMGNDKSIKCEQNLGHDTMYWYKQDSKKFLKIMFSYNNKELIINETVPNRFSPKSPDKAHLNLHINSLELGDSAVYFCASSQESGWPGYTFGSGTRLTVV.

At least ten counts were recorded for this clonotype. CDR3: CASSVVQETQYF. CDR3 nucleotides: TGTGCCAGCAGTGTTGTCCAGGAGACCCAGTACTTC. The genes are TRBV6-1 and TRBJ2-5; no definite D call. The length of the CDR3 is 12 residues. Germline-derived CDR1 and CDR2 are MNHNS and SASEGT. The ends were cut back, 4 bases at V and 5 bases at J, with 8 bases in the middle.

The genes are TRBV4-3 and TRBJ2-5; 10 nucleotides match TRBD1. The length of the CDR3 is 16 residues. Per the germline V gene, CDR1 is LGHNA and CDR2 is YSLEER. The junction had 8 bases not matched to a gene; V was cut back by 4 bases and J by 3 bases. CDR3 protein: CASSRGQGSSKETQYF. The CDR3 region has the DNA TGCGCCAGCAGCCGGGGACAGGGGTCAAGTAAAGAGACCCAGTACTTC.

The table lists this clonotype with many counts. This chain's CDR3 is CASSLDGPPNQPQHF. In DNA form, the CDR3 reads TGTGCCAGCAGCTTGGACGGTCCTCCTAATCAGCCCCAGCATTTT. This chain connects TRBV7-2 to TRBJ1-5; no definite D call. Between the trimmed V and J ends, which lost 3 bases and 4 bases, there was a span of 13 bases. In germline, CDR1 is SGHTA, CDR2 FQGNSA. The CDR3 spans 15 residues.

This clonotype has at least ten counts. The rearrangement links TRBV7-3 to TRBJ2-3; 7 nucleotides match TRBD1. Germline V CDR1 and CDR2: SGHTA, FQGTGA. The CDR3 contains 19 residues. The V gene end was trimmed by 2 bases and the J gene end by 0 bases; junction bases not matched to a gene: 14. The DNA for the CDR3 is TGTGCCAGCAGCTTATACCCCCTGGACAGGCCGAAAAGCACAGATACGCAGTATTTT. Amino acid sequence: CASSLYPLDRPKSTDTQYF. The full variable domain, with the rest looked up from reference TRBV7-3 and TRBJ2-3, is GAGVSQTPSNKVTEKGKYVELRCDPISGHTALYWYRQSLGQGPEFLIYFQGTGAADDSGLPNDRFFAVRPEGSVSTLKIQRTERGDSAVYLCASSLYPLDRPKSTDTQYFGPGTRLTVL.